This T cell receptor beta chain is from a study of cytomegalovirus exposure and HLA in healthy donors. Germline CDR1 SGHRS, CDR2 YFSETQ. This CDR3 has 15 residues. V dropped 0 bases and J dropped 2; count of bases not matched to a gene: 3. The PCR had 60 Vbeta and 13 Jbeta primers. Produced via immunoSEQ multiplex PCR; TCRdb's table is partial and in-frame only. Seen here are about 97,000 clones, over 60% observed once, and the top ten hold 9.6%. The sequenced material came from PBMCs. The TCR originated in a male donor in good health and CMV-seropositive. This chain uses TRBV5-1 with TRBJ2-3; 7 bases line up with TRBD2. The DNA of the CDR3 is TGCGCCAGCAGCTTGGTCGGGAGGACCACAGATACGCAGTATTTT. Translated, it gives CASSLVGRTTDTQYF.